The entry that follows covers one T cell receptor beta chain sequence. Each and every patient relapsed after autologous stem cell transplantation, and patients got differing brentuximab vedotin exposure. Best response was recorded as complete response, partial response or progressive disease. Measured with immunoSEQ multiplex PCR; TCRdb has only the in-frame clones, and not every one. The profile shows 22,000 or so clones, about four fifths of them singletons. CDR3 length: 16 residues. Per the germline V gene, CDR1 is SGHAT and CDR2 is FQDESV (reference sequence). Trimming stripped 0 bases from V and 3 bases from J, with 12 bases between. The data derive from a study of PD-1 blockade in classical Hodgkin lymphoma. In the study overall: Every 2 weeks, patients had 3 mg/kg nivolumab intravenously.

The material was peripheral blood mononuclear cells (PBMCs), obtained before the second cycle of nivolumab. This sequence was found in a human donor with classical Hodgkin lymphoma. V is TRBV11-1 and J is TRBJ2-1; D remains ambiguous. The CDR3 is CASSLAGQVLYNEQFF. In DNA, the CDR3 is TGTGCCAGCAGCTTAGCAGGGCAGGTCCTCTACAATGAGCAGTTCTTC.